This TCR beta chain was identified during a study of T cell changes during pregnancy in multiple sclerosis. Remarks on this clone: The junction does not match germline at one end; this may be a read error.

The CDR3 spans 9 residues. Germline CDR1 and CDR2: DFQATT and SNEGSKA (reference sequence). Produced via immunoSEQ multiplex PCR; TCRdb's table is partial and in-frame only. The sample holds 69,000 or so clones, 85% to 95% seen once. The sequencing used peripheral blood, collected in the third trimester of pregnancy. This receptor was taken from a female donor in good health, enrolled as a control in a pregnancy study. The genes are TRBV20-1 and TRBJ2-1, with D hard to call. DNA of the CDR3: TGCAGTGCTAGGCGGCCCACCATCTTC. Translated, it gives CSARRPTIF.